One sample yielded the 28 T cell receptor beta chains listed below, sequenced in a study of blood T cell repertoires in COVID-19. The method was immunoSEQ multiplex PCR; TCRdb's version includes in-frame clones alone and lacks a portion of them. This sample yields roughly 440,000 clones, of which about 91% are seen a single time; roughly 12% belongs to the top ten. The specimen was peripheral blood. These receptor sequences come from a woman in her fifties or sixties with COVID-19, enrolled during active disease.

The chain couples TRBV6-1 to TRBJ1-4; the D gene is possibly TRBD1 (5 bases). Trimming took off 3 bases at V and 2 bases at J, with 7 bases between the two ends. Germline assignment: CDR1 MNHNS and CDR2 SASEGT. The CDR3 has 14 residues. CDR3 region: CASSDRVTNEKLFF. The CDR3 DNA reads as TGTGCCAGCAGTGACAGGGTGACTAATGAAAAACTGTTTTTT.

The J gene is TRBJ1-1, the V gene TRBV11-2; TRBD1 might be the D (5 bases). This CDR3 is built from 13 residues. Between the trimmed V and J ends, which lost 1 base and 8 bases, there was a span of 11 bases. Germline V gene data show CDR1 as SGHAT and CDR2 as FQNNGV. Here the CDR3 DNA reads TGTGCCAGCAGCTTAGCATCAGGGTGGGAAGCTTTCTTT. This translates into CASSLASGWEAFF.

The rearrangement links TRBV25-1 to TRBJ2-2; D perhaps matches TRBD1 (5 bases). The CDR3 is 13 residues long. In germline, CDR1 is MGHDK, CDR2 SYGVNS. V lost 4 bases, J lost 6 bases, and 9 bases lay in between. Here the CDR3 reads CASSVRGPGELFF. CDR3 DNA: TGTGCCAGCAGTGTTAGGGGCCCCGGGGAGCTGTTTTTT.

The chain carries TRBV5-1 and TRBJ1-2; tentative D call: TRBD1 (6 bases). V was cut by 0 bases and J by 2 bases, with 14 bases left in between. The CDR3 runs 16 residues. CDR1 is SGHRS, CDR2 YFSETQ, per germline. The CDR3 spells CASSLASGDANYGYTF. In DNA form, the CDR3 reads TGCGCCAGCAGCTTGGCCTCAGGGGACGCGAACTATGGCTACACCTTC.

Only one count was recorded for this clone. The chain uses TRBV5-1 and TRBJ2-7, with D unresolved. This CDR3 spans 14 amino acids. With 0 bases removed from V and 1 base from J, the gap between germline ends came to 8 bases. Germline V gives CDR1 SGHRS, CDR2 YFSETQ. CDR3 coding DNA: TGCGCCAGCAGCTTGGAGCCGGTTTCCTACGAGCAGTACTTC. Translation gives CASSLEPVSYEQYF.

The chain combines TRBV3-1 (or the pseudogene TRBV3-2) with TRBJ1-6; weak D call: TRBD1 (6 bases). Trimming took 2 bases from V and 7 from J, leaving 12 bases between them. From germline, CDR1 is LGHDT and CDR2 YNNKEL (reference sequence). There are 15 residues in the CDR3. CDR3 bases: TGTGCCAGCAGCCAACTCGGACAGCGAAATTCACCCCTCCACTTT. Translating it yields CASSQLGQRNSPLHF.

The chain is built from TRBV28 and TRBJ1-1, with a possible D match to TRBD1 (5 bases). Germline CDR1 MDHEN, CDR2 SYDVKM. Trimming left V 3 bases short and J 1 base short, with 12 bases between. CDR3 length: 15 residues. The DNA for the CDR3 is TGTGCCAGCAGTTTGGTCTGGGGGGGGAACACTGAAGCTTTCTTT. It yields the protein CASSLVWGGNTEAFF.

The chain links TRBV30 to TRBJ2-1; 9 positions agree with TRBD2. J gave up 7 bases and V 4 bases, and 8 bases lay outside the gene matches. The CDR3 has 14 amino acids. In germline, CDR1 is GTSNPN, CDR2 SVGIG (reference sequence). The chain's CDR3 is CAWTAGGGANEQFF. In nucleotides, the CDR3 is TGTGCCTGGACCGCGGGCGGGGGGGCTAATGAGCAGTTCTTC. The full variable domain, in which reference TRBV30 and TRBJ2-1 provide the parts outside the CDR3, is SQTIHQWPATLVQPVGSPLSLECTVEGTSNPNLYWYRQAAGRGLQLLFYSVGIGQISSEVPQNLSASRPQDRQFILSSKKLLLSDSGFYLCAWTAGGGANEQFFGPGTRLTVL.

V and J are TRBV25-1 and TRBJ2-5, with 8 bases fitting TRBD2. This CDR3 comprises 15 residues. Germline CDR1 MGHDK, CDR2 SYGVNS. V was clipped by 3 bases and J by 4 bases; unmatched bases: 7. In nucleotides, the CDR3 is TGTGCCAGCAGTGACCGACGGAGCGGGGGAGAGACCCAGTACTTC. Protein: CASSDRRSGGETQYF. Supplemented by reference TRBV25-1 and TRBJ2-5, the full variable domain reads EADIYQTPRYLVIGTGKKITLECSQTMGHDKMYWYQQDPGMELHLIHYSYGVNSTEKGDLSSESTVSRIRTEHFPLTLESARPSHTSQYLCASSDRRSGGETQYFGPGTRLLVL.

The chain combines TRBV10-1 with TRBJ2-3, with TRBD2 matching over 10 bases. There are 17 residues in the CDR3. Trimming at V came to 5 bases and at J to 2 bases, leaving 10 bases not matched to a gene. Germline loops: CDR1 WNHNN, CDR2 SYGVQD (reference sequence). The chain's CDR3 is CASSSRLAGETTDTQYF. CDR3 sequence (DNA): TGCGCCAGCAGTTCCCGGCTAGCGGGGGAAACCACAGATACGCAGTATTTT.

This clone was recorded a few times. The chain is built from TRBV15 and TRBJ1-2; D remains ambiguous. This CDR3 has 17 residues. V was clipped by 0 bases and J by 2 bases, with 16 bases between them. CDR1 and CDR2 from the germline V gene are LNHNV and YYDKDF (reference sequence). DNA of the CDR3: TGTGCCACCAGCAGAGATTCGCCGGTGCCACGCAACTATGGCTACACCTTC. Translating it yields CATSRDSPVPRNYGYTF.

CDR3 loop: CASSKTALAGGTDTQYF. CDR3 DNA sequence: TGTGCCAGCAGCAAAACTGCACTAGCGGGGGGAACAGATACGCAGTATTTT. The chain uses TRBV3-1 (or the pseudogene TRBV3-2) and TRBJ2-3; 12 bases match TRBD2. CDR3 size: 17 residues. V lost 5 bases and J lost 3; bases outside the gene matches: 9. From germline, CDR1 is LGHDT and CDR2 YNNKEL (reference sequence).

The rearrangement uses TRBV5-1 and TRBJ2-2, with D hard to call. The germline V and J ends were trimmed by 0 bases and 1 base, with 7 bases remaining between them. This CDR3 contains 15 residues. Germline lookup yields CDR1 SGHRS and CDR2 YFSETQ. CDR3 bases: TGCGCCAGCAGCTTGGCAACTCTGAACACCGGGGAGCTGTTTTTT. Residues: CASSLATLNTGELFF.

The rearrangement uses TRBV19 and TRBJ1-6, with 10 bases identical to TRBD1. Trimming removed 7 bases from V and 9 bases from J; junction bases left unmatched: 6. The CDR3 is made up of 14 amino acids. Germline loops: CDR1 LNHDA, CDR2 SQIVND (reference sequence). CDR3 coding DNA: TGTGCCAGTACCCACGGGACAGGGGTTTCACCCCTCCACTTT. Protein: CASTHGTGVSPLHF.

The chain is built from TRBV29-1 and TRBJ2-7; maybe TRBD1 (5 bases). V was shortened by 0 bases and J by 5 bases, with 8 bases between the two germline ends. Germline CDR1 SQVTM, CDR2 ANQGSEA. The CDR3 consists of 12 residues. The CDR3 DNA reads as TGCAGCGTTGAAGACAGGGCCCACGAGCAGTACTTC. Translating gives CSVEDRAHEQYF.

CDR3 amino acids: CATTREDNSPLHF. The CDR3, as DNA: TGTGCCACCACCAGGGAGGATAATTCACCCCTCCACTTT. This chain links TRBV21-1 with TRBJ1-6. TRBV21-1 is recorded as a pseudogene. The CDR3 spans 13 residues.

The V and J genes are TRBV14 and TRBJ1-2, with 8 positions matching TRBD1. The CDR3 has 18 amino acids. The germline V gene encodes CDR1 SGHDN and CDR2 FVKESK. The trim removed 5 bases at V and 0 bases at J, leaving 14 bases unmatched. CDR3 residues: CASSKFPFTGGSNYGYTF. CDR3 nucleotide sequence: TGTGCCAGCAGCAAATTCCCTTTCACAGGGGGTTCTAACTATGGCTACACCTTC.

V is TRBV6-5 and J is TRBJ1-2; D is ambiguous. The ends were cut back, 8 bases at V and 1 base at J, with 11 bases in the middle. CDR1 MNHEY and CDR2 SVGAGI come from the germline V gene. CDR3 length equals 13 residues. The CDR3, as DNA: TGTGCCAGCGCTGCGTCGATTAACTATGGCTACACCTTC. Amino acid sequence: CASAASINYGYTF.

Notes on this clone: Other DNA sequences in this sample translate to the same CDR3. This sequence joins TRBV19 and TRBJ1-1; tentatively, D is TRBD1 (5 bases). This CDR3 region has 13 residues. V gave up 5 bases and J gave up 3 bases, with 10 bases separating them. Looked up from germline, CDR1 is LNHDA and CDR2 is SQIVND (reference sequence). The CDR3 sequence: CASSSTGDTEAFF. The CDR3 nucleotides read TGTGCCAGTAGTTCAACGGGGGACACTGAAGCTTTCTTT.

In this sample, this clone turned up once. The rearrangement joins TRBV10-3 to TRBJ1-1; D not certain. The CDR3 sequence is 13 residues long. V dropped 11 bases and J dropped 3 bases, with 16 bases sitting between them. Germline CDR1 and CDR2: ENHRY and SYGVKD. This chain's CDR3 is CASSGGRDTEAFF. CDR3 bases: TGTGCCTCCTCCGGAGGGAGGGACACTGAAGCTTTCTTT.

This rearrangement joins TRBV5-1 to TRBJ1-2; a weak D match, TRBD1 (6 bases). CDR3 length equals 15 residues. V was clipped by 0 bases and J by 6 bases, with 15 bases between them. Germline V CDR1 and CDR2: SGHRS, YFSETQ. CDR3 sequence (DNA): TGCGCCAGCAGCTTGGGACAGGCAATAGGCGATGGCTACACCTTC. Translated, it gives CASSLGQAIGDGYTF.

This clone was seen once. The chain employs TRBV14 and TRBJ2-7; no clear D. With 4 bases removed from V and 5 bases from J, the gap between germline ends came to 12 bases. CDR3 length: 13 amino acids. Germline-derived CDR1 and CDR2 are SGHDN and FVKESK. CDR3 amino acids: CASSPPLIHEQYF. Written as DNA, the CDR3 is TGTGCCAGCAGCCCACCACTAATCCACGAGCAGTACTTC.

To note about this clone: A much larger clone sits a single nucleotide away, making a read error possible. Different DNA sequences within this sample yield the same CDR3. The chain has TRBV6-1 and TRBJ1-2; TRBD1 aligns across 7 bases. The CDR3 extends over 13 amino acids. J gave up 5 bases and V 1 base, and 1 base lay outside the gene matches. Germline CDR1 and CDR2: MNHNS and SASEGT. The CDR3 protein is CASSEGQGYGYTF. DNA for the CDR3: TGTGCCAGCAGTGAAGGACAGGGATATGGCTACACCTTC.

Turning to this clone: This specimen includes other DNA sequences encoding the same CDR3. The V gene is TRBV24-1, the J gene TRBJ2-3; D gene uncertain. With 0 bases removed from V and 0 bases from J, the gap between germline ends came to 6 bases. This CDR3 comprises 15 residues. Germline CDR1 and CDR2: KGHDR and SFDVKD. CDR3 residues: CATSDLESSTDTQYF. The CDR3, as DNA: TGTGCCACCAGTGATTTGGAGAGTAGCACAGATACGCAGTATTTT.

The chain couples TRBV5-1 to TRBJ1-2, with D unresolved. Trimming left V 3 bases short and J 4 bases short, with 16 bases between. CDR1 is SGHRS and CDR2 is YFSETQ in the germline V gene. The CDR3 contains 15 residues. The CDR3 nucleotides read TGCGCCAGCAGCTCGGAGGTGGGTGATATCTATGGCTACACCTTC. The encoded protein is CASSSEVGDIYGYTF.

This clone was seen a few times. This CDR3 is CASSYSRTGTAFF. The CDR3 region has the DNA TGTGCCAGCAGTTACTCCCGGACAGGGACAGCTTTCTTT. The rearrangement uses TRBV6-2 or TRBV6-3 and TRBJ1-1; TRBD1 agrees at 8 bases. Germline assignment: CDR1 MNHEY and CDR2 SVGEGT. This CDR3 comprises 13 residues. Trimming removed 0 bases from V and 10 bases from J; junction bases left unmatched: 4.

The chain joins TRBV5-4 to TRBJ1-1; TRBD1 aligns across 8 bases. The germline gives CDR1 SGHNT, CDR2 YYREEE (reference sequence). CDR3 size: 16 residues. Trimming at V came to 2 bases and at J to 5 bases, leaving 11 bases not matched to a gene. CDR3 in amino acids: CASSLGQGAGRTEAFF. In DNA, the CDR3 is TGTGCCAGCAGCTTAGGGCAGGGGGCAGGTAGGACTGAAGCTTTCTTT.

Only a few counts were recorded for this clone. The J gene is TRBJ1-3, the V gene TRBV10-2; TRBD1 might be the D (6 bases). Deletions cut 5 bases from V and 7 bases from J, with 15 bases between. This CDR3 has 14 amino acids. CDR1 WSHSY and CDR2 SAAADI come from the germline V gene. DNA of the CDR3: TGCGCCAGCAGTCCGAACAGGGAAAGGAACACCATATATTTT. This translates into CASSPNRERNTIYF.